The rows below give T cell receptor beta chains drawn from one sample of a study of CD8 T cells in ankylosing spondylitis. TCRdb fed the 5' RACE reads into MiXCR, producing one record per CDR3 protein. The sample holds about 130,000 distinct CDR3 sequences; around 6.6% are singletons and the top ten take around 11%. Sequencing was done on a sample of blood, either unsorted or a sorted T cell fraction (not recorded which). The receptor set was obtained from a female donor with ankylosing spondylitis or in good health (not recorded which). Both conserved end residues are part of each CDR3. A D gene is named only where the DNA matches it firmly. Clone size is shown for a subset of rows, as once, few, many or a class of expanded clone.

v_call	j_call	d_call	clone_size	cdr3_aa	cdr3_nt
TRBV5-1	TRBJ2-2	-	many	CASSLAGKNTGELFF	TGCGCCAGCAGCTTGGCAGGGAAAAACACCGGGGAGCTGTTTTTT
TRBV30	TRBJ2-1	TRBD2	many	CAWSDGGIEQFF	TGTGCCTGGAGTGACGGGGGGATTGAGCAGTTCTTC
TRBV29-1	TRBJ1-5	-	few	CSVEWGKPQHF	TGCAGCGTTGAATGGGGGAAGCCCCAGCATTTT
TRBV9	TRBJ2-3	-	-	CASSDSPSVDTQYF	TGTGCCAGCAGCGACTCCCCCTCTGTAGATACGCAGTATTTT
TRBV7-9	TRBJ2-7	-	many	CASGSTQNSYEQYF	TGTGCCAGCGGTTCCACCCAGAACTCCTACGAGCAGTACTTC
TRBV6-1	TRBJ1-4	TRBD1	many	CASRETGGNEKLFF	TGTGCCAGCAGAGAGACAGGGGGGAATGAAAAACTGTTTTTT
TRBV5-1	TRBJ2-3	TRBD2	many	CASNARGGADTQYF	TGCGCCAGCAATGCTCGGGGGGGGGCAGATACGCAGTATTTT
TRBV7-8	TRBJ2-7	TRBD2	many	CASSAALAGGDEQYF	TGTGCCAGCAGCGCCGCTTTGGCGGGGGGCGACGAGCAGTACTTC
TRBV18	TRBJ1-1	-	many	CASSPRQASFTEAFF	TGTGCCAGCTCACCAAGACAGGCTTCATTCACTGAAGCTTTCTTT
TRBV4-1	TRBJ1-4	-	many	CASSQVEATNEKLFF	TGCGCCAGCAGCCAAGTCGAGGCAACTAATGAAAAACTGTTTTTT
TRBV15	TRBJ1-1	-	many	CATSREGRQEAFF	TGTGCCACCAGCAGAGAGGGACGACAGGAAGCTTTCTTT
TRBV6-1	TRBJ1-5	-	many	CASKTSRGSNQPQHF	TGTGCCAGCAAAACCAGTAGGGGTAGCAATCAGCCCCAGCATTTT
TRBV12-3/TRBV12-4	TRBJ1-5	TRBD1	many	CASSFSAGGQPQHF	TGTGCCAGCAGTTTCTCGGCAGGGGGCCAGCCCCAGCATTTT
TRBV28	TRBJ1-2	-	many	CASSARREGGYTF	TGTGCCAGCAGCGCTCGCAGGGAGGGTGGCTACACCTTC
TRBV20-1	TRBJ1-1	-	many	CSASIAAVMNTEAFF	TGCAGTGCTAGTATTGCAGCCGTCATGAACACTGAAGCTTTCTTT